This T cell receptor beta chain was sequenced for a study of cytomegalovirus exposure and HLA in healthy donors. The assay was immunoSEQ multiplex PCR, and TCRdb's table has in-frame clones only and misses some. The sample has some 260,000 clones, 90% seen once. Germline V CDR1 and CDR2: LNHDA, SQIVND (reference sequence). CDR3 length: 15 residues. Unmatched junction bases numbered 11, after V lost 5 bases and J lost 4 bases. The chain is built from TRBV19 and TRBJ2-7; 7 bases align to TRBD1. The sample consisted of PBMCs. This clonotype was obtained from a woman aged 25 to 45 in good health and CMV-seronegative. The DNA for the CDR3 is TGTGCCAGTAGTCCGCCCGACAGGGCCGGATACGAGCAGTACTTC. It codes for CASSPPDRAGYEQYF.